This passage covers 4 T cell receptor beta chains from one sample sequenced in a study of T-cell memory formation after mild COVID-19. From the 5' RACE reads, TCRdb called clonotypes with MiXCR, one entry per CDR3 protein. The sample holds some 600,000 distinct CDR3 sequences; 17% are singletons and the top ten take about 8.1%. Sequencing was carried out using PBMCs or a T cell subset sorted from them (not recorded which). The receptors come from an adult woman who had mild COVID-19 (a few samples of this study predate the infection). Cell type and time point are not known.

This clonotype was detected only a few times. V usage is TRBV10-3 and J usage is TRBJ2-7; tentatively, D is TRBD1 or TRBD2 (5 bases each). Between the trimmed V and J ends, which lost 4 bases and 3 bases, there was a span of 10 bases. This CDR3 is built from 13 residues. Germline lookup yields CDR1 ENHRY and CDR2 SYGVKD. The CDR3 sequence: CAISARDHYEQYF. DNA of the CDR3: TGTGCCATCAGTGCCAGGGACCACTACGAGCAGTACTTC.

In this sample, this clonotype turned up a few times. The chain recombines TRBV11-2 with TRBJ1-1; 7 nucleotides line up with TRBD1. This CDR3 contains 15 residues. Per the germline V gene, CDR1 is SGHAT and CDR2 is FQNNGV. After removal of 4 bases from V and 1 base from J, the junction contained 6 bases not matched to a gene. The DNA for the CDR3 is TGTGCCAGCAGCTCAAGGACAGGACCGAACACTGAAGCTTTCTTT. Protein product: CASSSRTGPNTEAFF.

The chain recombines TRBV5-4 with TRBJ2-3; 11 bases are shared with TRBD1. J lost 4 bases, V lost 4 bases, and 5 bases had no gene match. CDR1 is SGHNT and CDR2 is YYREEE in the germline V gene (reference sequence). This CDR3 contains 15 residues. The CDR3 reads CASSPDRGLSDTQYF. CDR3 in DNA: TGTGCCAGCAGCCCGGACAGGGGGCTATCAGATACGCAGTATTTT. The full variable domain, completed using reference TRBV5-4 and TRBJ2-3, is ETGVTQSPTHLIKTRGQQVTLRCSSQSGHNTVSWYQQALGQGPQFIFQYYREEENGRGNFPPRFSGLQFPNYSSELNVNALELDDSALYLCASSPDRGLSDTQYFGPGTRLTVL.

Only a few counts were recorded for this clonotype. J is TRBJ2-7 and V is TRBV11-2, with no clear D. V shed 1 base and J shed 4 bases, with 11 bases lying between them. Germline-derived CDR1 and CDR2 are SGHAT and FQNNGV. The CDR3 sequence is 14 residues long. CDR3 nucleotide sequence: TGTGCCAGCAGCTTAGCGGCCTTTGATTACGAGCAGTACTTC. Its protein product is CASSLAAFDYEQYF.